The 5 T cell receptor beta chains given below trace back to one sample, sequenced in a study of blood T cell repertoires in COVID-19. Profiled with immunoSEQ multiplex PCR; TCRdb holds only in-frame clones, not every one. The data hold about 130,000 clones, with 77% observed a single time. Sequencing was performed on peripheral blood. The receptors shown here come from a man older than 75 with acute or convalescent COVID-19.

The V gene is TRBV7-9, the J gene TRBJ2-3, with a weak D call TRBD2 (6 bases). Trimming shortened V by 11 bases and J by 3 bases, and 15 bases separated the two germline ends. Germline V gene sequence: CDR1 SEHNR, CDR2 FQNEAQ (reference sequence). This CDR3 is built from 13 residues. The CDR3 coding sequence is TGTGCCGGAACGGGCGGGGTAACAGATACGCAGTATTTT. Translating gives CAGTGGVTDTQYF.

The chain links TRBV7-9 to TRBJ2-7, with D possibly matching TRBD1 (5 bases). The CDR3 is made up of 15 amino acids. V was cut by 6 bases and J by 0 bases, with 15 bases left in between. From germline, CDR1 is SEHNR and CDR2 FQNEAQ (reference sequence). CDR3 sequence (DNA): TGTGCCAGCAGTCCCTACCGACAGCTCTCCTACGAGCAGTACTTC. Translation gives CASSPYRQLSYEQYF.

The chain uses TRBV6-2 or TRBV6-3 and TRBJ2-3, with D possibly TRBD1 on 5 matching bases. CDR1 is MNHEY, CDR2 SVGEGT, per germline. V was clipped by 4 bases and J by 1 base, with 12 bases between them. The CDR3 spans 15 residues. CDR3 coding DNA: TGTGCCAGCAGTTCCCCCGTCAGGGGCACAGATACGCAGTATTTT. Translation gives CASSSPVRGTDTQYF.

The CDR3 reads CASTGQTNTEAFF. The CDR3 nucleotides read TGTGCCAGCACAGGACAGACGAACACTGAAGCTTTCTTT. The chain links TRBV18 to TRBJ1-1; the D gene is possibly TRBD1 (6 bases). Trimming stripped 8 bases from V and 1 base from J, with 11 bases between. The CDR3 consists of 13 residues. CDR1 KGHSH and CDR2 LQKENI come from the germline V gene. Full variable domain (outside the CDR3, taken from reference TRBV18 and TRBJ1-1): NAGVMQNPRHLVRRRGQEARLRCSPMKGHSHVYWYRQLPEEGLKFMVYLQKENIIDESGMPKERFSAEFPKEGPSILRIQQVVRGDSAAYFCASTGQTNTEAFFGQGTRLTVV.

This clone occurred many times. The chain combines TRBV9 with TRBJ1-2, with TRBD1 matching over 11 bases. The CDR3 totals 16 residues. The V and J ends lost 5 bases and 4 bases, in that order; junction bases with no gene match: 10. Per the germline V gene, CDR1 is SGDLS and CDR2 is YYNGEE. CDR3 sequence reads: CASRSMGQGDSYGYTF. The DNA of the CDR3 is TGTGCCAGCAGATCGATGGGACAGGGGGACTCCTATGGCTACACCTTC. Filled out from reference TRBV9 and TRBJ1-2, the complete variable domain reads DSGVTQTPKHLITATGQRVTLRCSPRSGDLSVYWYQQSLDQGLQFLIQYYNGEERAKGNILERFSAQQFPDLHSELNLSSLELGDSALYFCASRSMGQGDSYGYTFGSGTRLTVV.